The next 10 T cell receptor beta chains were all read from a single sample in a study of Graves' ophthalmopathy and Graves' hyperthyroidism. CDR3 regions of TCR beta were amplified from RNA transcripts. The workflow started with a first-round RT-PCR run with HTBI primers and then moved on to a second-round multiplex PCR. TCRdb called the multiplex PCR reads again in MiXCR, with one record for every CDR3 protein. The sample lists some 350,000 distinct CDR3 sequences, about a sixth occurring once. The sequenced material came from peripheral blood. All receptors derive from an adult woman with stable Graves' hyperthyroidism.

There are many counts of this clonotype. The CDR3 loop reads CASSRTAGAGANVLTF. CDR3 coding DNA: TGTGCCAGCAGCCGAACCGCCGGGGCCGGGGCCAACGTCCTGACTTTC. The chain has TRBV7-8 and TRBJ2-6; D may be TRBD1 or TRBD2 (5 bases each). CDR1 is SGHVS, CDR2 FQNEAQ, per germline. This CDR3 region has 16 residues. V gave up 5 bases and J gave up 4 bases, with 15 bases separating them.

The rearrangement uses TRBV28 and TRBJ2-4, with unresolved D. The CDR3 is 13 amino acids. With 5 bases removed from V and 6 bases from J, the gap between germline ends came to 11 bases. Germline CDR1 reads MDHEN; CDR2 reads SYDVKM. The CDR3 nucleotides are TGTGCCAGCAGTCCCCACCACCTAAACATTCAGTACTTC. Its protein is CASSPHHLNIQYF.

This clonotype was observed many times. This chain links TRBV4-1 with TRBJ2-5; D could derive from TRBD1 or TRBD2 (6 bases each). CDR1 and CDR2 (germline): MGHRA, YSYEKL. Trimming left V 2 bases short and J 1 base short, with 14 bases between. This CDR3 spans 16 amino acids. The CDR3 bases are TGCGCCAGCAGCCAACGGAATAGGGGGGCCCAAGAGACCCAGTACTTC. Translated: CASSQRNRGAQETQYF.

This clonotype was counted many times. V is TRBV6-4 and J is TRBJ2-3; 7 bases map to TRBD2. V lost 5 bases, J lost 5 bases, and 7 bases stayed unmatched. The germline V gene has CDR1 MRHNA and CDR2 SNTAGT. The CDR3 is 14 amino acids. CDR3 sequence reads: CASSSRRELDTQYF. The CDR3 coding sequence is TGTGCCAGCAGTTCCCGGCGGGAGCTAGATACGCAGTATTTT.

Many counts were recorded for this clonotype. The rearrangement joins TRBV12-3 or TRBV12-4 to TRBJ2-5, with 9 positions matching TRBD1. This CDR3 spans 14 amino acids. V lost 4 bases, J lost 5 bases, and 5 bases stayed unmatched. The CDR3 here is CASSSGQGRETQYF. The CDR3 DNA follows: TGTGCCAGCAGTTCCGGACAGGGGAGGGAGACCCAGTACTTC.

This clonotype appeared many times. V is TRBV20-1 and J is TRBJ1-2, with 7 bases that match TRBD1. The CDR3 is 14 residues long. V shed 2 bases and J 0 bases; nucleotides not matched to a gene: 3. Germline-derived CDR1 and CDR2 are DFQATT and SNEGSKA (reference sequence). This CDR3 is CSARNRGPNYGYTF. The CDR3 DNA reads TGCAGTGCTAGAAACAGGGGACCTAACTATGGCTACACCTTC.

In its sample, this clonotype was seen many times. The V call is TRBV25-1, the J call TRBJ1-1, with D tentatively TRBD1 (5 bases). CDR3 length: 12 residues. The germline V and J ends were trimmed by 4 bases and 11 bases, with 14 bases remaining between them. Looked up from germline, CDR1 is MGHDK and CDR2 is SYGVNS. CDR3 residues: CASSVGGEGAFF. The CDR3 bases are TGTGCCAGCAGTGTGGGGGGGGAGGGGGCTTTCTTT.

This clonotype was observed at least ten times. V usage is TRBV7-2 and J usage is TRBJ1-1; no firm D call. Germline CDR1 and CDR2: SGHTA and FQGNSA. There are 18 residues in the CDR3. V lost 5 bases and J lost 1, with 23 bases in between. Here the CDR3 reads CASSLSYMRVRKNTEAFF. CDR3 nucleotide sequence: TGTGCCAGCAGCCTCTCCTACATGAGGGTGAGGAAGAACACTGAAGCTTTCTTT. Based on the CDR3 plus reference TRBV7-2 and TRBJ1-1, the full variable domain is GAGVSQSPSNKVTEKGKDVELRCDPISGHTALYWYRQSLGQGLEFLIYFQGNSAPDKSGLPSDRFSAERTGGSVSTLTIQRTQQEDSAVYLCASSLSYMRVRKNTEAFFGQGTRLTVV.

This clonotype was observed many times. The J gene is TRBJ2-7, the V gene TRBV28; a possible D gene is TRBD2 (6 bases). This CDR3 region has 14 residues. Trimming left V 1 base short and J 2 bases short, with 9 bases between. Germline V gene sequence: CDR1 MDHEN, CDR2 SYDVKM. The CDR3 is CASSLFQRAYEQYF. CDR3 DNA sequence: TGTGCCAGCAGTTTATTCCAGCGGGCCTACGAGCAGTACTTC.

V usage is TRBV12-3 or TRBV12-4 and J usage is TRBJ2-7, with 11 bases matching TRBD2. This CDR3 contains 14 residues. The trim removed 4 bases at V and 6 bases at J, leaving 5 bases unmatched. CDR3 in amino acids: CASSYSGGAFEQYF. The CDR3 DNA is TGTGCCAGCAGTTATAGCGGGGGGGCCTTCGAGCAGTACTTC.